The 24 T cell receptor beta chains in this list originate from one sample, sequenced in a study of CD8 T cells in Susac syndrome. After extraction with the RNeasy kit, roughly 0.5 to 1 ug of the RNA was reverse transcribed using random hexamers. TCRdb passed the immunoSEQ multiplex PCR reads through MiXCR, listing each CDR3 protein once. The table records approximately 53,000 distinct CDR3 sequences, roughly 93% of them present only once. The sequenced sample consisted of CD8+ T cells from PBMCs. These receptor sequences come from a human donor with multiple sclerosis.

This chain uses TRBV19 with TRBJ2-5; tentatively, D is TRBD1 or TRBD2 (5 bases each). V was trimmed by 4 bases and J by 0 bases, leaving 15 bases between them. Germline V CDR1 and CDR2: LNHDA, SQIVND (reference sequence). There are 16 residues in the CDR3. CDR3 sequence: CASSNGATKYQETQYF. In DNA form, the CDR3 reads TGTGCCAGTAGTAACGGGGCCACCAAGTACCAAGAGACCCAGTACTTC.

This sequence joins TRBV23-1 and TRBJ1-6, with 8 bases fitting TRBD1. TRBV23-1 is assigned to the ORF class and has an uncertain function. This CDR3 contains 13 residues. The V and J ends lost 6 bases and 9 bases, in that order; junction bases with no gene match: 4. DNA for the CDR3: TGCGCCAGCAGAGATGGACAGGGTTCACCCCTCCACTTT. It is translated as CASRDGQGSPLHF.

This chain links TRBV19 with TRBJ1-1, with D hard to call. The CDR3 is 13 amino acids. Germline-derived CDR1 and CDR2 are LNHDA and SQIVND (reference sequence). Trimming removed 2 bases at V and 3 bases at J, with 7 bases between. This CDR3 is CASSISDYTEAFF. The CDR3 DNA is TGTGCCAGTAGTATATCAGATTACACTGAAGCTTTCTTT. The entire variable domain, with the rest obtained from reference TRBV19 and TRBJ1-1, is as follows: DGGITQSPKYLFRKEGQNVTLSCEQNLNHDAMYWYRQDPGQGLRLIYYSQIVNDFQKGDIAEGYSVSREKKESFPLTVTSAQKNPTAFYLCASSISDYTEAFFGQGTRLTVV.

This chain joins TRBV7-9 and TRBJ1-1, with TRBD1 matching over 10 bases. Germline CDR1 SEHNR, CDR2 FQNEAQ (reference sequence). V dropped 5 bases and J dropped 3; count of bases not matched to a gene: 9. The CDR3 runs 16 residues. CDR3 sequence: CASSIPGQGSDTEAFF. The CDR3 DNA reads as TGTGCCAGCAGCATACCGGGACAGGGGTCGGACACTGAAGCTTTCTTT.

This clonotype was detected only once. The CDR3: CASSTRSPNQPQHF. CDR3 in DNA: TGTGCCAGCAGTACCCGGTCCCCAAATCAGCCCCAGCATTTT. The chain recombines TRBV6-1 with TRBJ1-5; D gene ambiguous. The length of the CDR3 is 14 residues. V lost 5 bases and J lost 4, with 12 bases in between. Germline CDR1 is MNHNS and CDR2 is SASEGT.

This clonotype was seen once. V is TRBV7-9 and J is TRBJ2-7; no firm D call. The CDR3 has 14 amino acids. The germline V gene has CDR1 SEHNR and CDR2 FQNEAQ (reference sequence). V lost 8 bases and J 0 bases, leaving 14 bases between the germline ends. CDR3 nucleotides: TGTGCCAGCGGCCGGATAGTCTCCTCCTACGAGCAGTACTTC. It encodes CASGRIVSSYEQYF. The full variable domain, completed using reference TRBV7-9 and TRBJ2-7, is DTGVSQNPRHKITKRGQNVTFRCDPISEHNRLYWYRQTLGQGPEFLTYFQNEAQLEKSRLLSDRFSAERPKGSFSTLEIQRTEQGDSAMYLCASGRIVSSYEQYFGPGTRLTVT.

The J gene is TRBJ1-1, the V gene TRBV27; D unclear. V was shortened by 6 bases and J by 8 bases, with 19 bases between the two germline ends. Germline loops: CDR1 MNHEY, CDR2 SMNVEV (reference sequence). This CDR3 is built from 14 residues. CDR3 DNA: TGTGCCAGCAGGCGACGGAGGGAGGCTGCCGAAGCTTTCTTT. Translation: CASRRRREAAEAFF.

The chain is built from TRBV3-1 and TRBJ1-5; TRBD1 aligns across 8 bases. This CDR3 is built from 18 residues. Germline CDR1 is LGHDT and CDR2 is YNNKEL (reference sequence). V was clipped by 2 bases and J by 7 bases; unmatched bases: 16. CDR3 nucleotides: TGTGCCAGCAGCCAAAAGTCCGGGACAGGAAAAATTTTGCAGCCCCAGCATTTT. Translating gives CASSQKSGTGKILQPQHF.

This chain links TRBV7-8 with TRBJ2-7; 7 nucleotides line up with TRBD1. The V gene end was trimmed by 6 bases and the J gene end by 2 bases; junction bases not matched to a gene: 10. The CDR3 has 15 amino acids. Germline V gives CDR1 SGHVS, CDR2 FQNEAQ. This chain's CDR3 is CASSLYGTDTYEQYF. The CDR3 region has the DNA TGTGCCAGCAGTCTTTACGGGACAGACACCTACGAGCAGTACTTC.

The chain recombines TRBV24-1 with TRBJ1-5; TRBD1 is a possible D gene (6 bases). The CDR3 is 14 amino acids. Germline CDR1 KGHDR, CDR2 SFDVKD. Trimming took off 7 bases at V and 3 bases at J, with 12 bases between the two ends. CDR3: CATRAGGPNQPQHF. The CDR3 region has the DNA TGTGCCACCAGGGCGGGGGGGCCCAATCAGCCCCAGCATTTT.

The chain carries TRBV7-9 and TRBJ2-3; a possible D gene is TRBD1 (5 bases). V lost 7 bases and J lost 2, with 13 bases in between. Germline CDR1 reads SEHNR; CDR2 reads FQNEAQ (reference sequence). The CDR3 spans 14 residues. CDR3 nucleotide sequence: TGTGCCAGCAATGGGGCAGGCATCACAGATACGCAGTATTTT. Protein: CASNGAGITDTQYF.

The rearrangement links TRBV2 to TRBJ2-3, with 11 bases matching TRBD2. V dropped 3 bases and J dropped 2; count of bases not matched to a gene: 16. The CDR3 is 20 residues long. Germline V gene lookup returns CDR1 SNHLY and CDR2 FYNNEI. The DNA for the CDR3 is TGTGCCAGCAGTGACCCGGGACTAGCGGACAACCCTAGACTCACAGATACGCAGTATTTT. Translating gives CASSDPGLADNPRLTDTQYF. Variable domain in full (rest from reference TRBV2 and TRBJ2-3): EPEVTQTPSHQVTQMGQEVILRCVPISNHLYFYWYRQILGQKVEFLVSFYNNEISEKSEIFDDQFSVERPDGSNFTLKIRSTKLEDSAMYFCASSDPGLADNPRLTDTQYFGPGTRLTVL.

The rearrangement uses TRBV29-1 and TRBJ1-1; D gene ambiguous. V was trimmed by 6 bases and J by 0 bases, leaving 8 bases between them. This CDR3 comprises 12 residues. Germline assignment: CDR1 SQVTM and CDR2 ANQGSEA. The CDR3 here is CSVANMNTEAFF. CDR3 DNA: TGCAGCGTAGCTAATATGAACACTGAAGCTTTCTTT. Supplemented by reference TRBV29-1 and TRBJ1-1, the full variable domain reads SAVISQKPSRDICQRGTSLTIQCQVDSQVTMMFWYRQQPGQSLTLIATANQGSEATYESGFVIDKFPISRPNLTFSTLTVSNMSPEDSSIYLCSVANMNTEAFFGQGTRLTVV.

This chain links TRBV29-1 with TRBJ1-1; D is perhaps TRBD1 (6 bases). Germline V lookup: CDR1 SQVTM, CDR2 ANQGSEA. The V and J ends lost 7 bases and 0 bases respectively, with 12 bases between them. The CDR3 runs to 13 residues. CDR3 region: CSASDSLNTEAFF. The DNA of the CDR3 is TGCAGCGCTTCGGACAGCTTGAACACTGAAGCTTTCTTT.

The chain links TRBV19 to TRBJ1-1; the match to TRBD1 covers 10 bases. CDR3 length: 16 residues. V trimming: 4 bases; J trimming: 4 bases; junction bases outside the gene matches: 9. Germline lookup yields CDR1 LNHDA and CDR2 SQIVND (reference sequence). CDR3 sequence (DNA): TGTGCCAGTAGTACCTCTCGACAGGGGGCTCCCACTGAAGCTTTCTTT. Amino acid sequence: CASSTSRQGAPTEAFF.

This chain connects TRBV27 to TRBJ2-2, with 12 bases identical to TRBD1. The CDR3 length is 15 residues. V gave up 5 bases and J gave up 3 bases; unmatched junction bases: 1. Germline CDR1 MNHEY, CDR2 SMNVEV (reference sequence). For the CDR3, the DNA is TGTGCCAGCAGTGGGGACAGGGGGCACACCGGGGAGCTGTTTTTT. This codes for CASSGDRGHTGELFF.

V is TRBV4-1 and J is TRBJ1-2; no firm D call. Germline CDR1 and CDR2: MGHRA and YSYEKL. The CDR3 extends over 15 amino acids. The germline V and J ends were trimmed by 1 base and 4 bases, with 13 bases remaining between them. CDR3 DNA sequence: TGCGCCAGCAGCCAAGGAGCTCTGTCCATCTATGGCTACACCTTC. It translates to CASSQGALSIYGYTF.

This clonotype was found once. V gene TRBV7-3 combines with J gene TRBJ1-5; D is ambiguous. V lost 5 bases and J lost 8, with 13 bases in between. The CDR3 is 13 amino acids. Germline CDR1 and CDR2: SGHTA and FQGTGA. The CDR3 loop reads CASSLAKFEPQHF. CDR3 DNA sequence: TGTGCCAGCAGCCTAGCGAAGTTCGAGCCCCAGCATTTT.

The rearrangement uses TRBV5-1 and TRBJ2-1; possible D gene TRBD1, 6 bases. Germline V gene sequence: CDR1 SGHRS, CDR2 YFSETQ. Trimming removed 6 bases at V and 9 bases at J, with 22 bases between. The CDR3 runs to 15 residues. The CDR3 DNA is TGCGCCAGCAATGGGGTAACAGGGACCTACTCTGAGCAGTTCTTC. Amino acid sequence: CASNGVTGTYSEQFF.

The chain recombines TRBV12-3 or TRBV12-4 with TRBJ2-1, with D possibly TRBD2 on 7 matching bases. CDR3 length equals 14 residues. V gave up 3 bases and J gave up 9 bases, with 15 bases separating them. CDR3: CASSFTGGGGEQFF. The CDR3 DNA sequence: TGTGCCAGCAGTTTTACCGGGGGAGGGGGTGAGCAGTTCTTC.

Written as DNA, the CDR3 is TGTGCCAGCAGCTTAACTCAGCTAAACGAGCAGTACTTC. Translated: CASSLTQLNEQYF. The chain has TRBV7-3 and TRBJ2-7, with D unresolved. This CDR3 comprises 13 residues. The germline V and J ends were trimmed by 0 bases and 5 bases, with 8 bases remaining between them. Germline V CDR1 and CDR2: SGHTA, FQGTGA.

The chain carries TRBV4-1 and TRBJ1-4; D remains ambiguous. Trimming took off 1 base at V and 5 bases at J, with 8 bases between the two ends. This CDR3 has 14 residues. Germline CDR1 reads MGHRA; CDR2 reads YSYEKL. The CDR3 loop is CASSQGFGNEKLFF. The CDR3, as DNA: TGCGCCAGCAGCCAAGGTTTTGGAAATGAAAAACTGTTTTTT.

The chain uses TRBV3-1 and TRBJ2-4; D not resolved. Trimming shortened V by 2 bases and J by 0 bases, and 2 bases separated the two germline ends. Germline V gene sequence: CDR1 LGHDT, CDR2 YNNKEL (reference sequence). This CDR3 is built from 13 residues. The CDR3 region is CASSQLAKNIQYF. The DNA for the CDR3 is TGTGCCAGCAGCCAACTAGCCAAAAACATTCAGTACTTC.

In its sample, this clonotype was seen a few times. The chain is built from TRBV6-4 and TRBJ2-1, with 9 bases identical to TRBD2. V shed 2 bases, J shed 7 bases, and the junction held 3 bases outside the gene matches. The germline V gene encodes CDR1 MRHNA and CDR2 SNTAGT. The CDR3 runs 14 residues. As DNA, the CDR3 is TGTGCCAGCAGTGACGGCGGGGGGGCGAATGAGCAGTTCTTC. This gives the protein CASSDGGGANEQFF.